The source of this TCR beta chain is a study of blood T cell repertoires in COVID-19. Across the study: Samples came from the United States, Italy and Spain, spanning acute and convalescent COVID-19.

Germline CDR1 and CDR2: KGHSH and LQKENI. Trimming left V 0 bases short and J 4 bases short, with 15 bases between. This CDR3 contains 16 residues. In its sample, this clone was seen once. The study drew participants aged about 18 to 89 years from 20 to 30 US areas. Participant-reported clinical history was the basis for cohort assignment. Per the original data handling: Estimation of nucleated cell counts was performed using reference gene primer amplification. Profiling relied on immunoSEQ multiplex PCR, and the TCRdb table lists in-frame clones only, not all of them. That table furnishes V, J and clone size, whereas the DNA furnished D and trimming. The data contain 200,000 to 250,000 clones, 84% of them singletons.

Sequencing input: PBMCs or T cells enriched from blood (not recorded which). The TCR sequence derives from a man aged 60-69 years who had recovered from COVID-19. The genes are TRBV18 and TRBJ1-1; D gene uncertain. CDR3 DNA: TGTGCCAGCTCACCACCGGTCGGCGGGGAGGGCACTGAAGCTTTCTTT. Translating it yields CASSPPVGGEGTEAFF.